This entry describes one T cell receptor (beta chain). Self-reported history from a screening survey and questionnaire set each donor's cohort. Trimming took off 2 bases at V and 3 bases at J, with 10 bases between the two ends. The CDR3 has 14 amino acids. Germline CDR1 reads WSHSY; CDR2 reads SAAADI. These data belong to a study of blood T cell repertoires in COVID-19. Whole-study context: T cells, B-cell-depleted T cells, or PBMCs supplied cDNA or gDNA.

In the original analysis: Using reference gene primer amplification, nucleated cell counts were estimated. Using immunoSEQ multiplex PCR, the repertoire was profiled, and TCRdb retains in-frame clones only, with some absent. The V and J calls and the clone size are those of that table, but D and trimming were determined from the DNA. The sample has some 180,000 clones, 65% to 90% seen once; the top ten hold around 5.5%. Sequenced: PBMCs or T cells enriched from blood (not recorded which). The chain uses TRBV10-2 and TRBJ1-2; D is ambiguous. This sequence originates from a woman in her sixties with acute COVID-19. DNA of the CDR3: TGCGCCAGCAGTGAGACAGTCGGGGACTATGGCTACACCTTC. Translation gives CASSETVGDYGYTF.